These 23 T cell receptor beta chains were all obtained from the same sample, sequenced in a study of T cell responses to AZD1222 COVID-19 vaccine. The assay was immunoSEQ multiplex PCR, and TCRdb's table has in-frame clones only and misses some. Of approximately 150,000 clones in the sample, about 92% are singletons; the top ten hold around 0.96%. Sequences were derived from peripheral blood, sampled on day 0 of AZD1222 vaccination. Receptors were obtained from an adult in good health.

V is TRBV11-3 and J is TRBJ2-2; D remains unclear. The CDR3 extends over 15 amino acids. In germline, CDR1 is SGHNT, CDR2 YENEEA. V was clipped by 0 bases and J by 1 base, with 6 bases between them. Written as DNA, the CDR3 is TGTGCCAGCAGCTTAGACGGACGGAACACCGGGGAGCTGTTTTTT. Encoded protein: CASSLDGRNTGELFF.

The J gene is TRBJ2-7, the V gene TRBV6-4, with 8 bases aligning to TRBD2. Trimming cost V 6 bases and J 3 bases; bases outside gene matches: 10. This CDR3 is built from 15 residues. Germline V lookup: CDR1 MRHNA, CDR2 SNTAGT. The CDR3 is CASSATGGGLYEQYF. In DNA, the CDR3 is TGTGCCAGCAGCGCAACGGGGGGGGGACTCTACGAGCAGTACTTC.

As concerns this clone: Other DNA sequences within the sample encode an identical CDR3. The chain uses TRBV5-1 and TRBJ2-5, with no clear D. The germline V and J ends were trimmed by 4 bases and 1 base, with 2 bases remaining between them. Germline CDR1 SGHRS, CDR2 YFSETQ. The CDR3 runs 11 residues. CDR3 sequence: CASSAQETQYF. The CDR3 DNA reads TGCGCCAGCAGCGCCCAAGAGACCCAGTACTTC.

The V and J genes are TRBV24-1 and TRBJ1-5; D call uncertain. Germline V CDR1 and CDR2: KGHDR, SFDVKD. V shed 5 bases and J shed 0 bases, with 4 bases lying between them. CDR3 size: 13 residues. CDR3 coding DNA: TGTGCCACCAGTGGTTATAGCAATCAGCCCCAGCATTTT. Its translation is CATSGYSNQPQHF.

The V gene is TRBV11-3, the J gene TRBJ1-2; possible D gene TRBD1, 5 bases. CDR1 SGHNT and CDR2 YENEEA come from the germline V gene. V was trimmed by 1 base and J by 6 bases, leaving 12 bases between them. The CDR3 is made up of 14 amino acids. The CDR3 DNA sequence: TGTGCCAGCAGCTTAGTCCAGGGTTGGAATGGCTACACCTTC. Translating it yields CASSLVQGWNGYTF.

The chain combines TRBV4-3 with TRBJ2-2; D call uncertain. Germline CDR1 and CDR2: LGHNA and YSLEER. Between the trimmed V and J ends, which lost 1 base and 1 base, there was a span of 10 bases. The CDR3 sequence is 16 residues long. CDR3 amino acids: CASSQVPYLNTGELFF. The CDR3, as DNA: TGCGCCAGCAGCCAAGTCCCCTACTTGAACACCGGGGAGCTGTTTTTT.

The chain carries TRBV12-5 and TRBJ2-3; D might be TRBD1 or TRBD2, each matching 5 bases. Per germline, CDR1 LGHNT and CDR2 FRNRAP. The CDR3 totals 15 residues. V was clipped by 5 bases and J by 0 bases, with 12 bases between them. CDR3 protein: CASGGTRFSTDTQYF. The CDR3 DNA reads TGTGCTAGTGGTGGGACCAGATTTAGCACAGATACGCAGTATTTT.

The V gene is TRBV7-2, the J gene TRBJ2-5; D not certain. CDR1 and CDR2 from the germline V gene are SGHTA and FQGNSA. The CDR3 sequence is 16 residues long. V lost 0 bases to trimming and J lost 5 bases, with 16 bases between them. In DNA, the CDR3 is TGTGCCAGCAGCTTAGCCCCCTGGCAGGCCAGGGAGACCCAGTACTTC. Its translation is CASSLAPWQARETQYF.

The chain employs TRBV2 and TRBJ1-4, with a tentative D call TRBD1 (5 bases). The CDR3 totals 15 residues. Between the trimmed V and J ends, which lost 2 bases and 7 bases, there was a span of 14 bases. Germline CDR1 is SNHLY and CDR2 is FYNNEI. The CDR3 DNA is TGTGCCAGCAGTGAACAGGGCCATGAAGGTGAAAAACTGTTTTTT. Amino acids: CASSEQGHEGEKLFF.

The chain links TRBV28 to TRBJ1-1; possible D gene TRBD1, 6 bases. The germline V gene encodes CDR1 MDHEN and CDR2 SYDVKM. The germline V and J ends were trimmed by 7 bases and 8 bases, with 26 bases remaining between them. This CDR3 is built from 16 residues. CDR3 in DNA: TGTGCCAGCATCCAGCCCCGGGACACCCCCAATTTCGAAGCTTTCTTT. Its protein product is CASIQPRDTPNFEAFF.

This chain joins TRBV9 and TRBJ2-1; 8 bases align to TRBD2. This CDR3 region has 14 residues. V trimming: 2 bases; J trimming: 9 bases; junction bases outside the gene matches: 7. Germline-derived CDR1 and CDR2 are SGDLS and YYNGEE. CDR3 in DNA: TGTGCCAGCAGCGTTAGCGGGGAGAAGGTTGAGCAGTTCTTC. Translated, it gives CASSVSGEKVEQFF.

The chain links TRBV13 to TRBJ2-7, with 12 bases that match TRBD2. The CDR3 has 15 amino acids. With V trimmed by 3 bases and J by 4 bases, 4 bases remained unmatched. Germline V CDR1 and CDR2: PRHDT, FYEKMQ (reference sequence). As DNA, the CDR3 is TGTGCCAGCAGCTTGCTGACTAGCGGGGGTTACGAGCAGTACTTC. Its protein is CASSLLTSGGYEQYF.

Here the CDR3 DNA reads TGTGCCTGGTCGGGTGGGGGGGCCATATATTTT. Residues: CAWSGGGAIYF. This sequence joins TRBV30 and TRBJ1-3; possible D gene TRBD1, 5 bases. Germline V gene sequence: CDR1 GTSNPN, CDR2 SVGIG (reference sequence). CDR3 length: 11 amino acids. Deletions cut 5 bases from V and 11 bases from J, with 13 bases between.

V is TRBV4-2 and J is TRBJ2-2; D is undetermined. Between the trimmed V and J ends, which lost 0 bases and 8 bases, there was a span of 22 bases. Germline CDR1 and CDR2: LGHNA and YNFKEQ. CDR3 length: 18 amino acids. CDR3 residues: CASSQEVPTRARFGELFF. In DNA, the CDR3 is TGTGCCAGCAGCCAAGAGGTTCCGACCAGAGCCAGGTTTGGGGAGCTGTTTTTT.

This chain uses TRBV3-1 (or the pseudogene TRBV3-2) with TRBJ1-3; 7 bases match TRBD1. Germline assignment: CDR1 LGHDT and CDR2 YNNKEL (reference sequence). This CDR3 comprises 14 residues. After removal of 7 bases from V and 5 bases from J, the junction contained 8 bases not matched to a gene. DNA of the CDR3: TGTGCCAGCACTATCGGGACAGCCCGAAACACCATATATTTT. Its protein is CASTIGTARNTIYF.

CDR3 residues: CAISEGQTYEQYF. CDR3 coding DNA: TGTGCCATCAGTGAGGGCCAAACCTACGAGCAGTACTTC. This chain links TRBV10-3 with TRBJ2-7; the D is unclear. Per the germline V gene, CDR1 is ENHRY and CDR2 is SYGVKD. The length of the CDR3 is 13 residues. V gave up 2 bases and J gave up 2 bases, with 7 bases separating them.

The rearrangement uses TRBV19 and TRBJ2-2, with D unresolved. The ends were cut back, 3 bases at V and 5 bases at J, with 7 bases in the middle. The CDR3 totals 13 residues. CDR1 is LNHDA, CDR2 SQIVND, per germline (reference sequence). CDR3 nucleotide sequence: TGTGCCAGTAGTATCATGAGGACCGGGGAGCTGTTTTTT. It codes for CASSIMRTGELFF.

The rearrangement links TRBV25-1 to TRBJ1-1, with a possible D match to TRBD1 (6 bases). Trimming took 6 bases from V and 6 from J, leaving 14 bases between them. The germline gives CDR1 MGHDK, CDR2 SYGVNS. This CDR3 spans 13 amino acids. This chain's CDR3 is CASRGAAFAEAFF. CDR3 DNA: TGTGCCAGCAGGGGGGCGGCATTCGCTGAAGCTTTCTTT.

The chain uses TRBV6-4 and TRBJ2-1; D gene ambiguous. Trimming removed 3 bases from V and 6 bases from J, with 12 bases in between. Germline-derived CDR1 and CDR2 are MRHNA and SNTAGT. The CDR3 is 14 amino acids. The CDR3 DNA sequence: TGTGCCAGCAGTGAGGGTGCGTCTATCAATGAGCAGTTCTTC. Encoded protein: CASSEGASINEQFF.

V usage is TRBV7-9 and J usage is TRBJ1-1; D call uncertain. Per the germline V gene, CDR1 is SEHNR and CDR2 is FQNEAQ (reference sequence). V was cut by 4 bases and J by 10 bases, with 10 bases left in between. The CDR3 runs to 11 residues. CDR3 DNA sequence: TGTGCCAGCAGCTCAGGCGGCGGAGCTTTCTTT. Translating it yields CASSSGGGAFF.

The gene calls are TRBV7-2 and TRBJ1-4; no reliable D call. The CDR3 contains 17 residues. The germline V gene has CDR1 SGHTA and CDR2 FQGNSA. V gave up 0 bases and J gave up 5 bases, with 16 bases separating them. As DNA, the CDR3 is TGTGCCAGCAGCTTAGCGCCAACTAGGACCGACAATGAAAAACTGTTTTTT. Translating gives CASSLAPTRTDNEKLFF.

CDR3 sequence reads: CASSQDINQPQHF. DNA of the CDR3: TGCGCCAGCAGCCAAGACATCAATCAGCCCCAGCATTTT. The chain is built from TRBV4-1 and TRBJ1-5; no definite D call. The ends were cut back, 0 bases at V and 3 bases at J, with 3 bases in the middle. CDR1 and CDR2 (germline): MGHRA, YSYEKL. CDR3 length: 13 residues.

The genes are TRBV5-1 and TRBJ1-2, with 8 nucleotides matching TRBD1. There are 15 residues in the CDR3. The V and J ends lost 4 bases and 5 bases, in that order; junction bases with no gene match: 10. In germline, CDR1 is SGHRS, CDR2 YFSETQ. The CDR3 DNA sequence: TGCGCCAGCAGCCAAGACTTCACAGGGGGATATGGCTACACCTTC. It codes for CASSQDFTGGYGYTF.